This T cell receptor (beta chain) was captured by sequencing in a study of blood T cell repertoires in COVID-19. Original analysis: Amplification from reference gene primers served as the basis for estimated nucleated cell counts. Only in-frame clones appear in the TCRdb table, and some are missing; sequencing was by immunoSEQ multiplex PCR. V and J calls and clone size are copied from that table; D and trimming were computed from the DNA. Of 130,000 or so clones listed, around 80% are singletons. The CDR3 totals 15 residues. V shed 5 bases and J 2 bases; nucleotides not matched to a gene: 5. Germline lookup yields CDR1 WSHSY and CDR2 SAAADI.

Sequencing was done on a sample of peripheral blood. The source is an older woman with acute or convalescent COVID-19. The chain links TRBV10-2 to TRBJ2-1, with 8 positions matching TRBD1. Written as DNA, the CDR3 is TGCGCCAGCAGTCATGGACAGGGTCCCTACAATGAGCAGTTCTTC. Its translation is CASSHGQGPYNEQFF.